The 8 T cell receptor beta chains presented below share a single source sample, sequenced in a study of control samples from healthy donors and cancer patients. Here immunoSEQ multiplex PCR was the method, and the copy in TCRdb shows in-frame clones only, minus some. Found here are 100,000 to 150,000 clones, 87% of them singletons; the top ten hold under 2%. Material for sequencing was blood. These TCRs come from a young man in good health.

The chain employs TRBV19 and TRBJ2-2; no clear D. The CDR3 length is 13 residues. Per the germline V gene, CDR1 is LNHDA and CDR2 is SQIVND (reference sequence). V was cut by 1 base and J by 8 bases, with 8 bases left in between. Here the CDR3 DNA reads TGTGCCAGTAGTATAGTCCCCCAGGGGGAGCTGTTTTTT. Protein sequence: CASSIVPQGELFF.

This clone was picked up one time. The J gene is TRBJ1-1, the V gene TRBV24-1; no firm D call. The V end lost 6 bases, the J end lost 1 base, and 8 bases lay between the germline ends. CDR3 length equals 13 residues. In germline, CDR1 is KGHDR, CDR2 SFDVKD. CDR3 DNA: TGTGCCACCAGTAGCCAGGAGAACACTGAAGCTTTCTTT. This translates into CATSSQENTEAFF.

This rearrangement joins TRBV7-9 to TRBJ1-1; TRBD1 agrees at 8 bases. The CDR3 runs 16 residues. Unmatched junction bases numbered 9, after V lost 2 bases and J lost 4 bases. Germline V gene sequence: CDR1 SEHNR, CDR2 FQNEAQ (reference sequence). The CDR3 reads CASSLRDRGGGTEAFF. CDR3 DNA: TGTGCCAGCAGCTTACGAGACAGGGGTGGTGGCACTGAAGCTTTCTTT. The whole variable domain, filled in from reference TRBV7-9 and TRBJ1-1, reads DTGVSQNPRHKITKRGQNVTFRCDPISEHNRLYWYRQTLGQGPEFLTYFQNEAQLEKSRLLSDRFSAERPKGSFSTLEIQRTEQGDSAMYLCASSLRDRGGGTEAFFGQGTRLTVV.

The chain carries TRBV7-2 and TRBJ1-2; the match to TRBD1 covers 11 bases. The length of the CDR3 is 15 residues. Trimming cost V 1 base and J 2 bases; bases outside gene matches: 0. Per germline, CDR1 SGHTA and CDR2 FQGNSA. The CDR3 is CASSLGTGGNYGYTF. Written as DNA, the CDR3 is TGTGCCAGCAGCTTAGGGACAGGGGGCAACTATGGCTACACCTTC.

V and J are TRBV10-2 and TRBJ2-5; 8 positions match TRBD2. CDR3 length equals 16 residues. With V trimmed by 0 bases and J by 1 base, 4 bases remained unmatched. Germline V gene lookup returns CDR1 WSHSY and CDR2 SAAADI. The CDR3 reads CASSESKRGFQETQYF. In DNA, the CDR3 is TGCGCCAGCAGTGAGTCCAAGCGGGGGTTCCAAGAGACCCAGTACTTC.

The genes are TRBV28 and TRBJ2-7, with D possibly matching TRBD1 (5 bases). There are 14 residues in the CDR3. The V end lost 2 bases, the J end lost 4 bases, and 12 bases lay between the germline ends. The germline V gene has CDR1 MDHEN and CDR2 SYDVKM. CDR3 bases: TGTGCCAGCAGTTTAAGGGCAGGGTCATACGAGCAGTACTTC. Translated: CASSLRAGSYEQYF.

The chain employs TRBV5-1 and TRBJ1-5; 8 bases match TRBD1. Germline-derived CDR1 and CDR2 are SGHRS and YFSETQ. Trimming cost V 0 bases and J 6 bases; bases outside gene matches: 5. This CDR3 is built from 15 residues. The CDR3 sequence: CASSLGQGSGQPQHF. CDR3 nucleotides: TGCGCCAGCAGCTTGGGACAGGGGTCTGGTCAGCCCCAGCATTTT.

V usage is TRBV6-1 and J usage is TRBJ1-6; weak D call: TRBD1 (5 bases). V shed 1 base and J shed 10 bases, with 17 bases lying between them. Per the germline V gene, CDR1 is MNHNS and CDR2 is SASEGT. The CDR3 covers 16 residues. The CDR3 sequence is CASSEVVRARQSPLHF. The CDR3 region has the DNA TGTGCCAGCAGTGAAGTTGTCAGGGCGAGACAGTCACCCCTCCACTTT.